These T cell receptor beta chains were read from a single sample in a study of regulatory T cells in long-lasting Graves disease. MiXCR was run by TCRdb on the multiplex PCR reads, yielding one entry per CDR3 protein. The sample shows fewer than 550,000 distinct CDR3 sequences, roughly 16% of them seen only once. These data are also associated with another study on T cells in Graves' hyperthyroidism and ophthalmopathy.

The input for sequencing was peripheral blood mononuclear cells (PBMCs), taken at new diagnosis, from a patient treated with antithyroid drugs. These receptors were obtained from a woman aged 35-65 years with Graves disease. Each CDR3 is given with its conserved first and last residue. The D gene is left open where the match is weak. The listing skips clone size in some rows; elsewhere it reads once, few, many or a size class.

TRBJ2-7	TRBD2	many	TRBV28	TGTGCCAGCAGTTTACGGGGGGGCTCCTACGAGCAGTACTTC	CASSLRGGSYEQYF
TRBJ2-5	TRBD2	many	TRBV3-1	TGTGCCAGCAGCCAAGATTGGCTAGCGGGGTTGCGAGAGACCCAGTACTTC	CASSQDWLAGLRETQYF
TRBJ1-2	-	many	TRBV12-3/TRBV12-4	TGTGCCAGCAGCTGGGGAGCTTTGCAGGTAGATGGCTACACCTTC	CASSWGALQVDGYTF
TRBJ2-7	-	many	TRBV2	TGTGCCAGCAGTGATTCGTTAATTGGGAGCAGTCTCTACGAGCAGTACTTC	CASSDSLIGSSLYEQYF
TRBJ1-1	-	few	TRBV19	TGTGCCAGTAGTATAGAGACTGAAGCTTTCTTT	CASSIETEAFF
TRBJ1-1	-	few	TRBV2	TGTGCCACCGGGGGCCCAGGGCGCACTGAAGCTTTCTTT	CATGGPGRTEAFF
TRBJ2-5	-	many	TRBV6-1	TGTGCCAGCAGTCGGGCAAGGGGCCAAGAGACCCAGTACTTC	CASSRARGQETQYF
TRBJ2-7	-	many	TRBV12-3/TRBV12-4	TGTGCCAGCAGTTCCCTCCTACACGAGCGCTTGGACTTC	CASSSLLHERLDF
TRBJ2-5	-	-	TRBV2	TGTGCCAGCAGTGGGTTTAGTATTTACCAAGAGACCCAGTACTTC	CASSGFSIYQETQYF
TRBJ2-2	-	many	TRBV7-9	TGTGCCAGCAGCTTAGGACTAGCGAACACCGGGGAGCTGTTTTTT	CASSLGLANTGELFF
TRBJ2-1	-	few	TRBV5-1	TGCGCCAGCAGCTTGGACGTGGTCGATGAGCAGTTCTTC	CASSLDVVDEQFF
TRBJ2-5	-	-	TRBV25-1	TGTGCCAGCGAGCCCGGGTCCAGAGAGACCCAGTACTTC	CASEPGSRETQYF
TRBJ2-2	-	many	TRBV10-3	TGTGCCATCTCCACACCCAGGGGTAACACCGGGGAGCTGTTTTTT	CAISTPRGNTGELFF
TRBJ2-7	-	many	TRBV3-1	TGTGCCAGCAGCCAAGATGGGGGCAGCTACTACGAGCAGTACTTC	CASSQDGGSYYEQYF
TRBJ1-2	TRBD1	-	TRBV4-1	TGCGCCAGCAGCCAGCCGGGACAGGGATCTGGCTACACCTTC	CASSQPGQGSGYTF
TRBJ1-3	-	-	TRBV7-9	TGTGCCAGCAGCTCGAACCTAAGAAACACCATATATTTT	CASSSNLRNTIYF
TRBJ2-7	-	few	TRBV19	TGTGCCAGTAGTATTGGCAGGGCCCCCTACGAGCAGTACTTC	CASSIGRAPYEQYF
TRBJ1-2	-	many	TRBV12-3/TRBV12-4	TGTGCCAGCAGTTTAGCGCAATTCAGCCTCTATGGCTACACCTTC	CASSLAQFSLYGYTF
TRBJ1-2	TRBD1	few	TRBV6-1	TGTGCCAGCAGCGGCCCGGGACAGGGGTTTTATGGCTACACCTTC	CASSGPGQGFYGYTF
TRBJ1-1	-	many	TRBV29-1	TGCAGCGTTGAGTTGAACACTGAAGCTTTCTTT	CSVELNTEAFF